This is a list of T cell receptor beta chains from one sample in a study of blood T cells in healthy people across ages. TCRdb redid the calling of the 5' RACE reads with MiXCR, one entry per CDR3 protein. The sample records some 900,000 distinct CDR3 sequences, under 35% being singletons. Source material: blood. These receptor sequences come from a woman aged 80 or older in good health. Both conserved end residues are part of each CDR3. Fields, in order: clone size, D gene, V gene, J gene, CDR3 protein. A D gene is named only where the DNA matches it firmly. Part of the rows lack a size; the others show once, few, many or a class for expanded clones.

clone_size: NA
d_call: NA
v_call: TRBV11-2
j_call: TRBJ2-7
cdr3_aa: CASSPNGPYEQYF

clone_size: many
d_call: TRBD1
v_call: TRBV6-5
j_call: TRBJ2-3
cdr3_aa: CASSYSTGVITDTQYF

clone_size: few
d_call: NA
v_call: TRBV20-1
j_call: TRBJ1-2
cdr3_aa: CGAYRANYGYTF

clone_size: many
d_call: TRBD1
v_call: TRBV5-1
j_call: TRBJ2-1
cdr3_aa: CASSLGQGVINGEQFF

clone_size: few
d_call: NA
v_call: TRBV2
j_call: TRBJ2-5
cdr3_aa: CASSKVGLTDSETQYF

clone_size: NA
d_call: TRBD2
v_call: TRBV5-4
j_call: TRBJ2-3
cdr3_aa: CASSYGLAASDTQYF

clone_size: many
d_call: NA
v_call: TRBV6-5
j_call: TRBJ1-5
cdr3_aa: CASSYLRGQPQHF

clone_size: many
d_call: TRBD1
v_call: TRBV6-1
j_call: TRBJ1-2
cdr3_aa: CASTKQGAYGYTF

clone_size: many
d_call: TRBD2
v_call: TRBV6-5
j_call: TRBJ2-3
cdr3_aa: CASSYSGGGVDTQYF

clone_size: few
d_call: NA
v_call: TRBV5-1
j_call: TRBJ1-6
cdr3_aa: CASSRYSPLHF

clone_size: NA
d_call: NA
v_call: TRBV4-2
j_call: TRBJ1-3
cdr3_aa: CASSPVGVKGGNTIYF

clone_size: NA
d_call: NA
v_call: TRBV20-1
j_call: TRBJ2-5
cdr3_aa: CSAEAGQETQYF

clone_size: NA
d_call: TRBD2
v_call: TRBV12-3/TRBV12-4
j_call: TRBJ2-7
cdr3_aa: CASSFVSGSSYEQYF

clone_size: NA
d_call: NA
v_call: TRBV6-1
j_call: TRBJ2-7
cdr3_aa: CASRGTGGYEQYF

clone_size: many
d_call: NA
v_call: TRBV20-1
j_call: TRBJ2-3
cdr3_aa: CSEGAVRDTQYF

clone_size: NA
d_call: NA
v_call: TRBV25-1
j_call: TRBJ2-2
cdr3_aa: CASSEWTGGPTGELFF

clone_size: NA
d_call: TRBD2
v_call: TRBV13
j_call: TRBJ2-1
cdr3_aa: CASSSQLAPASYNEQFF

clone_size: NA
d_call: TRBD1
v_call: TRBV4-1
j_call: TRBJ1-4
cdr3_aa: CASSQDGTVTNEKLFF

clone_size: NA
d_call: NA
v_call: TRBV20-1
j_call: TRBJ2-1
cdr3_aa: CSARKGDRQFF

clone_size: once
d_call: TRBD2
v_call: TRBV6-1
j_call: TRBJ2-1
cdr3_aa: CASSARLAASNEQFF

clone_size: many
d_call: TRBD2
v_call: TRBV29-1
j_call: TRBJ2-3
cdr3_aa: CSVDGGTSGASTDTQYF

clone_size: NA
d_call: TRBD1
v_call: TRBV27
j_call: TRBJ1-2
cdr3_aa: CASSSPITGDYGYTF

clone_size: few
d_call: NA
v_call: TRBV5-1
j_call: TRBJ1-6
cdr3_aa: CASSLVSENSPLHF

clone_size: NA
d_call: TRBD2
v_call: TRBV6-1
j_call: TRBJ2-2
cdr3_aa: CASSEWRLAGFTGELFF

clone_size: NA
d_call: TRBD1
v_call: TRBV27
j_call: TRBJ2-2
cdr3_aa: CASSFDRAGELFF

clone_size: many
d_call: TRBD1
v_call: TRBV14
j_call: TRBJ2-1
cdr3_aa: CASSQYWDRGLNEQFF

clone_size: many
d_call: TRBD1
v_call: TRBV5-1
j_call: TRBJ2-3
cdr3_aa: CASSLGDSWTTDTQYF

clone_size: NA
d_call: TRBD1
v_call: TRBV6-2/TRBV6-3
j_call: TRBJ1-1
cdr3_aa: CASSYPRTGSNTEAFF

clone_size: many
d_call: NA
v_call: TRBV27
j_call: TRBJ2-1
cdr3_aa: CASSLRGAESSYNEQFF

clone_size: NA
d_call: NA
v_call: TRBV5-1
j_call: TRBJ1-4
cdr3_aa: CASSLNQGTGKKLFF

clone_size: NA
d_call: NA
v_call: TRBV12-3/TRBV12-4
j_call: TRBJ1-5
cdr3_aa: CASELGNQPQHF

clone_size: many
d_call: TRBD1
v_call: TRBV12-3/TRBV12-4
j_call: TRBJ1-5
cdr3_aa: CASSLTGARNQPQHF

clone_size: many
d_call: NA
v_call: TRBV12-3/TRBV12-4
j_call: TRBJ2-3
cdr3_aa: CASSFSGTGTDTQYF

clone_size: NA
d_call: NA
v_call: TRBV9
j_call: TRBJ1-1
cdr3_aa: CASSPTTEAFF

clone_size: many
d_call: NA
v_call: TRBV5-1
j_call: TRBJ2-5
cdr3_aa: CASGDPGATETQYF

clone_size: few
d_call: NA
v_call: TRBV6-2/TRBV6-3
j_call: TRBJ2-1
cdr3_aa: CASSQARRRGAAYNEQFF

clone_size: NA
d_call: NA
v_call: TRBV29-1
j_call: TRBJ2-7
cdr3_aa: CSVVTYSTYEQYF

clone_size: many
d_call: NA
v_call: TRBV20-1
j_call: TRBJ2-5
cdr3_aa: CSPWGQETQYF

clone_size: once
d_call: NA
v_call: TRBV29-1
j_call: TRBJ1-5
cdr3_aa: CSVAQDGQPQHF

clone_size: few
d_call: NA
v_call: TRBV5-1
j_call: TRBJ2-2
cdr3_aa: CASSLVTDTGELFF

clone_size: NA
d_call: TRBD1
v_call: TRBV9
j_call: TRBJ2-7
cdr3_aa: CASSEAGTGIEQYF

clone_size: NA
d_call: NA
v_call: TRBV20-1
j_call: TRBJ2-3
cdr3_aa: CSAVGDASDTQYF

clone_size: NA
d_call: TRBD1
v_call: TRBV18
j_call: TRBJ1-4
cdr3_aa: CASPPQGGGEKLFF

clone_size: few
d_call: TRBD1
v_call: TRBV6-2/TRBV6-3
j_call: TRBJ2-6
cdr3_aa: CASSKPKSGQYSGANVLTF

clone_size: NA
d_call: TRBD1
v_call: TRBV5-6
j_call: TRBJ2-7
cdr3_aa: CASSYGTEKTYEQYF

clone_size: many
d_call: NA
v_call: TRBV4-3
j_call: TRBJ1-1
cdr3_aa: CASSQDGGPGGRNTEAFF

clone_size: many
d_call: NA
v_call: TRBV9
j_call: TRBJ2-1
cdr3_aa: CASSATPKGGADEQFF

clone_size: many
d_call: NA
v_call: TRBV11-2
j_call: TRBJ2-3
cdr3_aa: CASTPQALLDTQYF